The 8 T cell receptor beta chains given below trace back to one sample, sequenced in a study of identical twins. Via MiXCR, TCRdb re-called the 5' RACE reads, giving one row per CDR3 protein. Here the sample spans around 530,000 distinct CDR3 sequences, over 12% being singletons. A further study also used this sample, focusing on yellow fever vaccine responses in identical twins.

Sequencing input: CD4+ T cells sorted from blood. Receptors originate from a young woman in good health.

The rearrangement links TRBV2 to TRBJ2-5, with 14 bases that match TRBD2. Germline CDR1 and CDR2: SNHLY and FYNNEI. CDR3 length: 15 amino acids. The V gene end was trimmed by 6 bases and the J gene end by 2 bases; junction bases not matched to a gene: 2. CDR3 nucleotides: TGTGCCAGCAGCGGACTAGCGGGGGGTCAAGAGACCCAGTACTTC. It translates to CASSGLAGGQETQYF. Variable domain in full (rest from reference TRBV2 and TRBJ2-5): EPEVTQTPSHQVTQMGQEVILRCVPISNHLYFYWYRQILGQKVEFLVSFYNNEISEKSEIFDDQFSVERPDGSNFTLKIRSTKLEDSAMYFCASSGLAGGQETQYFGPGTRLLVL.

This clonotype was counted a few times. The rearrangement uses TRBV6-4 and TRBJ2-7, with D perhaps TRBD1 (6 bases). The germline V gene has CDR1 MRHNA and CDR2 SNTAGT. This CDR3 spans 19 amino acids. V lost 1 base, J lost 3 bases, and 25 bases lay in between. The CDR3 DNA is TGTGCCAGCAGTGACTATGGAGGCAGGAAAACCGAGGGACACTACGAGCAGTACGTC. It codes for CASSDYGGRKTEGHYEQYV.

The chain recombines TRBV29-1 with TRBJ2-7, with 9 bases aligning to TRBD1. Germline V CDR1 and CDR2: SQVTM, ANQGSEA. This CDR3 has 15 amino acids. Unmatched junction bases numbered 7, after V lost 1 base and J lost 3 bases. The DNA of the CDR3 is TGCAGCGTTGAAGGAGCCGGGACAGGGCTCTACGAGCAGTACTTC. Residues: CSVEGAGTGLYEQYF.

This clonotype was detected a few times. The rearrangement links TRBV4-2 to TRBJ2-3; 13 nucleotides agree with TRBD2. Unmatched junction bases numbered 10, after V lost 1 base and J lost 0 bases. The CDR3 spans 20 residues. Germline V CDR1 and CDR2: LGHNA, YNFKEQ. The CDR3: CASSQVAGGLAGSSTDTQYF. In DNA form, the CDR3 reads TGTGCCAGCAGCCAAGTCGCCGGGGGACTAGCGGGATCTAGCACAGATACGCAGTATTTT.

This chain joins TRBV20-1 and TRBJ2-5; D is ambiguous. Trimming pared 4 bases from V and 2 bases from J, leaving 5 bases between. The CDR3 loop spans 11 amino acids. Germline V gives CDR1 DFQATT, CDR2 SNEGSKA (reference sequence). The CDR3 reads CSATTQETQYF. As DNA, the CDR3 is TGCAGTGCTACGACGCAAGAGACCCAGTACTTC.

This clonotype was observed a handful of times. The V call is TRBV19, the J call TRBJ2-2; tentative D call: TRBD1 (5 bases). The V end lost 6 bases, the J end lost 1 base, and 9 bases lay between the germline ends. This CDR3 is built from 14 residues. CDR1 and CDR2 from the germline V gene are LNHDA and SQIVND (reference sequence). The CDR3 DNA reads as TGTGCCAGTAGGAGCGACAGGAACACCGGGGAGCTGTTTTTT. It translates to CASRSDRNTGELFF.

This clonotype was counted between two and nine times. The V call is TRBV12-3 or TRBV12-4, the J call TRBJ2-3; no definite D call. The CDR3 consists of 13 residues. The V gene lost 4 bases and the J gene lost 6 bases, with 11 bases spanning the gap. This chain's CDR3 is CASSSPMPDTQYF. As DNA, the CDR3 is TGTGCCAGCAGTTCCCCGATGCCCGATACGCAGTATTTT.

This clonotype was recorded a few times. The CDR3 sequence: CSASRSSGGITDTQYF. Here the CDR3 DNA reads TGCAGTGCTAGTAGGTCTTCCGGGGGGATCACAGATACGCAGTATTTT. The chain carries TRBV20-1 and TRBJ2-3, with 7 bases lining up with TRBD2. Germline trimming cut 3 bases from V and 2 bases from J; bases unmatched to any gene: 11. The CDR3 consists of 16 residues. The germline V gene encodes CDR1 DFQATT and CDR2 SNEGSKA (reference sequence).